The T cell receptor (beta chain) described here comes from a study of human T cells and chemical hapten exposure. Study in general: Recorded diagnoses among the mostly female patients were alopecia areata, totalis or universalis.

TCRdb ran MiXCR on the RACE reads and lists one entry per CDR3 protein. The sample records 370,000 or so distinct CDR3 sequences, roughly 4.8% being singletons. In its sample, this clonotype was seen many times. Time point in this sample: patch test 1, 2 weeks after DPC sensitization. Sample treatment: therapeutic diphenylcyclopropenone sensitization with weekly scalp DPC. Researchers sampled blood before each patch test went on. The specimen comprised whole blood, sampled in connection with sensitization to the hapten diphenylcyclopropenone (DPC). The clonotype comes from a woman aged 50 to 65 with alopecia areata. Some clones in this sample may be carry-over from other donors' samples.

CDR3 region: CASSLGASSYEQYF. The CDR3 bases are TGTGCCAGCAGTTTAGGCGCGAGCTCCTACGAGCAGTACTTC. V and J are TRBV27 and TRBJ2-7; D is ambiguous. V lost 2 bases to trimming and J lost 0 bases, with 8 bases between them. CDR1 and CDR2 from the germline V gene are MNHEY and SMNVEV (reference sequence). The CDR3 sequence is 14 residues long.